The next 11 T cell receptor beta chains were all read from a single sample in a study of control samples from healthy donors and cancer patients. Profiling relied on immunoSEQ multiplex PCR, and the TCRdb table lists in-frame clones only, not all of them. The data show under 40,000 clones, with over 70% seen just once and roughly 21% held by the top ten. The material sequenced was PBMCs. The receptors derive from a woman between 55 and 75 years old with lung cancer.

The chain combines TRBV7-9 with TRBJ1-4, with 8 bases aligning to TRBD1. The junction had 13 bases not matched to a gene; V was cut back by 2 bases and J by 8 bases. Germline CDR1 SEHNR, CDR2 FQNEAQ (reference sequence). The CDR3 contains 17 residues. CDR3 residues: CASSLIPQGASLEKLFF. The DNA of the CDR3 is TGTGCCAGCAGCTTAATTCCGCAGGGGGCCAGCTTGGAAAAACTGTTTTTT. Looking up the rest from reference TRBV7-9 and TRBJ1-4 gives the full variable domain: DTGVSQNPRHKITKRGQNVTFRCDPISEHNRLYWYRQTLGQGPEFLTYFQNEAQLEKSRLLSDRFSAERPKGSFSTLEIQRTEQGDSAMYLCASSLIPQGASLEKLFFGSGTQLSVL.

This chain uses TRBV7-3 with TRBJ2-2; tentative D call: TRBD1 (5 bases). Trimming stripped 2 bases from V and 3 bases from J, with 10 bases between. Germline V gene sequence: CDR1 SGHTA, CDR2 FQGTGA. The CDR3 covers 15 residues. The CDR3 here is CASSLWGRDTGELFF. CDR3 nucleotide sequence: TGTGCCAGCAGCTTATGGGGCCGGGACACCGGGGAGCTGTTTTTT.

As for this clone: Other DNA sequences from this sample encode an identical CDR3 as well. The chain links TRBV15 to TRBJ1-5; a weak D match, TRBD1 (5 bases). This CDR3 is built from 15 residues. V was cut by 0 bases and J by 5 bases, with 11 bases left in between. Per the germline V gene, CDR1 is LNHNV and CDR2 is YYDKDF (reference sequence). CDR3 in amino acids: CATSRDVGGDQPQHF. CDR3 nucleotides: TGTGCCACCAGCAGAGATGTTGGGGGGGATCAGCCCCAGCATTTT.

The chain employs TRBV6-5 and TRBJ2-1; the match to TRBD1 covers 9 bases. The V segment lost 5 bases and the J segment 7 bases; nucleotides outside the gene matches: 9. Germline V gene lookup returns CDR1 MNHEY and CDR2 SVGAGI. The CDR3 sequence is 15 residues long. This CDR3 is CASSLPGQGLNEQFF. DNA for the CDR3: TGTGCCAGCAGTCTTCCGGGACAGGGTTTGAATGAGCAGTTCTTC.

The rearrangement uses TRBV9 and TRBJ2-3; no definite D call. V was clipped by 3 bases and J by 0 bases, with 8 bases between them. The germline CDR1 and CDR2 sequences are SGDLS and YYNGEE. This CDR3 contains 14 residues. The CDR3 sequence is CASSALTSTDTQYF. The DNA for the CDR3 is TGTGCCAGCAGCGCTCTGACTAGCACAGATACGCAGTATTTT.

This clone is a singleton in its sample. The chain links TRBV10-3 to TRBJ2-7; 8 bases agree with TRBD2. This CDR3 is 15 amino acids long. With V trimmed by 4 bases and J by 2 bases, 7 bases remained unmatched. CDR1 and CDR2 (germline): ENHRY, SYGVKD. In nucleotides, the CDR3 is TGTGCCATCAGTGCCAGCGGGGGAGGAGCCTACGAGCAGTACTTC. Its translation is CAISASGGGAYEQYF.

As concerns this clone: At one boundary the junction diverges from the germline segment, which might be a read error. The V call is TRBV7-7, the J call TRBJ2-1; D remains ambiguous. This CDR3 comprises 14 residues. From germline, CDR1 is SSHAT and CDR2 FNYEAQ (reference sequence). CDR3 residues: CASSLDIGKGEQFF. The CDR3 bases are TGTGCTAGCAGCTTAGATATAGGGAAGGGTGAGCAGTTCTTC. Combining the CDR3 with reference TRBV7-7 and TRBJ2-1 gives the whole variable domain GAGVSQSPRYKVTKRGQDVTLRCDPISSHATLYWYQQALGQGPEFLTYFNYEAQPDKSGLPSDRFSAERPEGSISTLTIQRTEQRDSAMYRCASSLDIGKGEQFFGPGTRLTVL.

Comments on this clone: A single base separates this from a much larger clone, so it may be a read error. This rearrangement joins TRBV6-5 to TRBJ1-2, with TRBD1 identical over 7 bases. From germline, CDR1 is MNHEY and CDR2 SVGAGI. The CDR3 consists of 14 residues. V lost 6 bases, J lost 8 bases, and 12 bases stayed unmatched. The CDR3 DNA reads TGTGCCAGCAGCCGAACAGGGGAAAGAGGCGGCTACACCTTC. Amino acids: CASSRTGERGGYTF.

The chain uses TRBV10-2 and TRBJ1-6; D is perhaps TRBD1 (6 bases). From germline, CDR1 is WSHSY and CDR2 SAAADI. Trimming removed 2 bases at V and 10 bases at J, with 24 bases between. The CDR3 extends over 18 amino acids. The CDR3 loop is CASSEGATGLAEGSPLHF. DNA of the CDR3: TGCGCCAGCAGTGAGGGAGCCACAGGGCTGGCGGAAGGATCACCCCTCCACTTT.

The chain has TRBV7-9 and TRBJ1-4, with 7 bases that match TRBD1. J was trimmed by 3 bases and V by 8 bases; bases with no gene match: 6. The CDR3 extends over 14 amino acids. Germline assignment: CDR1 SEHNR and CDR2 FQNEAQ (reference sequence). CDR3 bases: TGTGCCAGCTACAGGGGTGGAGCTAATGAAAAACTGTTTTTT. Its protein is CASYRGGANEKLFF.

The J gene is TRBJ1-1, the V gene TRBV29-1, with D perhaps TRBD1 (5 bases). CDR1 is SQVTM, CDR2 ANQGSEA, per germline. V gave up 6 bases and J gave up 3 bases, with 11 bases separating them. The CDR3 spans 12 residues. This CDR3 is CSVLGADTEAFF. In DNA, the CDR3 is TGCAGCGTCCTAGGGGCGGACACTGAAGCTTTCTTT.